This T cell receptor beta chain was recorded in a study of blood T cell repertoires in COVID-19 (TCRdb year 2020). Regarding the research as a whole: Samples covering the acute and convalescent phases of COVID-19 were provided by collaborators in the United States, Italy and Spain. Samples were obtained from the ongoing ImmuneRACE study (first 160 participants) and from some 1,200 subjects provided by 6 global collaborators. The repertoires were released in a freely available public database intended as a resource for research on the immune response to SARS-CoV-2. The material from the prospective study consisted of cDNA or gDNA derived from T cells, B-cell-depleted T cells, or PBMCs. Where HLA class I and class II types were available, the types were taken from metadata supplied by the sample provider, not from assay-based typing. The dataset comprised deeply sampled blood TCRbeta repertoires from subjects exposed to, actively infected with, or recovered from COVID-19. The sample metadata nearly always contained a de-identified subject ID, COVID-19 status, age in years and sex. Results and caveats for the whole study, not just this receptor: How much clinical and demographic metadata was included differed by source and by participant, and the metadata was provided uncurated.

TCRbeta CDR3 regions were amplified from genomic DNA using the immunoSEQ Assay, a bias-controlled multiplex PCR. Under the source paper's analysis protocol: The number of nucleated cells in each sample was estimated from the amplification of reference gene primers within the assay. Sequence reads were collapsed and filtered to measure the absolute abundance of every unique TCRbeta CDR3 rearrangement. For each sample, productive Simpson clonality was calculated as the square root of Simpson's diversity index over productive rearrangements. This immuneACCESS table, as held by TCRdb, lists in-frame sequences with V and J called but not all clones. Of the missing ones, under half trace to an unresolved V gene in checked studies; the others have no known cause. D and trimming come from the DNA, and the V and J calls and clone size come from that table. This sample comprises fewer than 400,000 clones, around nine tenths of them detected only once. The biggest ten clones account for approximately 1.8% of the sample.

The trim is 2 bases for V and 0 bases for J, with a gap of 8 bases between the germline ends. Its CDR3 holds 16 amino acids, cysteine through phenylalanine. This entry keeps only the CDR3 DNA: 48 bases, framed from base 1. The germline V gene provides CDR1 MDHEN and CDR2 SYDVKM. One collaborating source in Seattle enrolled patients during active infection and followed them longitudinally through the course of disease. The collaborating institutions used their own protocols to collect whole blood in K2EDTA tubes. Collaborator samples were shipped for TCRbeta analysis as frozen whole blood, isolated PBMCs, or DNA extracted from either sample type. On this clone: Its antigen remains unidentified. No base qualities exist here, and no much larger clone lies one base off it.

This receptor was identified in a woman aged 25 to 39 with COVID-19, enrolled during active disease. The rearranged chain carries TRBV28 and TRBJ1-6; TRBD1 might be the D gene, on 5 matching bases. Input material: peripheral blood. For the CDR3, the sequence is CASSLPQGSYNSPLHF. The bases are TGTGCCAGCAGTTTACCTCAGGGCTCCTATAATTCACCCCTCCACTTT.